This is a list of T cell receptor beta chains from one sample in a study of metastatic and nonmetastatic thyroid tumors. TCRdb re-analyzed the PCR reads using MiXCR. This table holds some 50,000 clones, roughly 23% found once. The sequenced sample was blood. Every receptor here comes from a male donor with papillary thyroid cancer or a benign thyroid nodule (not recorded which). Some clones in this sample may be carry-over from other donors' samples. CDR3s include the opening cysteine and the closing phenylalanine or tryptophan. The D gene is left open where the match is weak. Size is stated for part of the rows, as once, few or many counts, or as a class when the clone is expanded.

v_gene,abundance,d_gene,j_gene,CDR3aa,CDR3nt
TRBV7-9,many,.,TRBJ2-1,CASSNTDIQNEQFF,TGTGCCAGCAGCAATACAGATATTCAAAATGAGCAGTTCTTC
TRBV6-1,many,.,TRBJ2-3,CACSEAGPGRQYF,TGTGCCTGCAGTGAAGCAGGGCCCGGTAGGCAGTATTTT
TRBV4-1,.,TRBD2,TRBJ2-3,CASSQDPSGKRNTQYF,TGCGCCAGCAGCCAAGACCCTAGCGGGAAGAGAAATACGCAGTATTTT
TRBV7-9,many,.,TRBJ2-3,CASGGLHWDTQYF,TGTGCCAGCGGGGGGTTACACTGGGATACGCAGTATTTT
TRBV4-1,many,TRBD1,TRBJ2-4,CASSQDGPGQGVKNIQYF,TGCGCCAGCAGCCAAGATGGTCCGGGACAGGGGGTCAAAAACATTCAGTACTTC
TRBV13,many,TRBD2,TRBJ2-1,CASRGVGTSGRGGEQFF,TGTGCCAGCAGAGGAGTTGGGACTAGCGGGAGGGGGGGTGAGCAGTTCTTC
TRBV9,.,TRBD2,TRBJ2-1,CASSVGEGQYNEQFF,TGTGCCAGCAGCGTAGGGGAGGGCCAATACAATGAGCAGTTCTTC
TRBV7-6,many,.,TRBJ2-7,CASSPRQGGYSYEQYF,TGTGCCAGCAGCCCCCGACAGGGAGGGTACTCCTACGAGCAGTACTTC
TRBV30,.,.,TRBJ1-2,CAWSRDNYGYTF,TGTGCCTGGAGCAGGGATAACTATGGCTACACCTTC
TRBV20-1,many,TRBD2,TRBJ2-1,CSASGTSGSRSEQFF,TGCAGTGCTAGCGGCACTAGCGGGAGTAGGAGTGAGCAGTTCTTC
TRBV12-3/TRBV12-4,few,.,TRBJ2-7,CASSHLGGGSGYEQYF,TGTGCCAGCAGTCACCTGGGAGGGGGTTCAGGGTACGAGCAGTACTTC
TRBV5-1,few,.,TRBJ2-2,CASSLDGELFF,TGCGCCAGCAGCCTGGACGGGGAGCTGTTTTTT
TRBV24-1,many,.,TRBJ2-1,CATSDQRQGGWGQFF,TGTGCCACCAGTGACCAGAGGCAGGGAGGTTGGGGGCAGTTCTTC
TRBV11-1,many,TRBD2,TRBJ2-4,CASSRWTGGGLAKNIQYF,TGTGCCAGCAGCCGCTGGACTGGCGGGGGTCTAGCCAAAAACATTCAGTACTTC
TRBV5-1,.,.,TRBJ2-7,CASSLVSSYEQYF,TGCGCCAGCAGCTTGGTAAGCTCCTACGAGCAGTACTTC
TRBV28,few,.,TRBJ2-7,CANQPTSYEQYF,TGTGCCAATCAACCAACCTCCTACGAGCAGTACTTC
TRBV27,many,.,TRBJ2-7,CASSLRSQRTYEQYF,TGTGCCAGCAGTTTGCGCTCGCAACGAACCTACGAGCAGTACTTC
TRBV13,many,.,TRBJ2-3,CASSLGSKWVGDTQYF,TGTGCCAGCAGCTTAGGTAGCAAGTGGGTTGGAGATACGCAGTATTTT
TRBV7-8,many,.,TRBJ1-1,CASSLSSNTEAFF,TGTGCCAGCAGCTTATCCTCGAACACTGAAGCTTTCTTT
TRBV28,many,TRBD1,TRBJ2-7,CASSERDRGSYEQYF,TGTGCCAGCAGTGAACGGGACAGGGGTTCCTACGAGCAGTACTTC
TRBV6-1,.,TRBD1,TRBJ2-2,CASSPQGETGELFF,TGTGCCAGCAGCCCACAGGGGGAGACCGGGGAGCTGTTTTTT
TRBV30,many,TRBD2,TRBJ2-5,CAWSRPSGGAETQYF,TGTGCCTGGAGTAGGCCTAGCGGGGGGGCAGAGACCCAGTACTTC
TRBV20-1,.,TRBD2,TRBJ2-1,CSARVPGLADPFF,TGCAGTGCTCGGGTTCCCGGACTAGCAGATCCGTTCTTC
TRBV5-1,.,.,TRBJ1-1,CASSLTAGGTEAFF,TGCGCCAGCAGCTTGACCGCGGGGGGCACTGAAGCTTTCTTT
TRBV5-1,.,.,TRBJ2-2,CASSWNTGELFF,TGCGCCAGCAGCTGGAACACCGGGGAGCTGTTTTTT
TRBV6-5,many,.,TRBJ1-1,CASSYSPLTEAFF,TGTGCCAGCAGTTACTCCCCACTCACTGAAGCTTTCTTT
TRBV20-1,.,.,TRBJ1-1,CSAQQENTEAFF,TGCAGTGCCCAACAGGAGAACACTGAAGCTTTCTTT
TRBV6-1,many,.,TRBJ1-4,CASRNGRAFPTNEKLFF,TGTGCCAGCAGGAACGGCAGGGCCTTTCCAACTAATGAAAAACTGTTTTTT
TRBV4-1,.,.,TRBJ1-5,CASSPVGGASYSNQPQHF,TGCGCCAGCAGCCCCGTCGGGGGGGCATCCTATAGCAATCAGCCCCAGCATTTT
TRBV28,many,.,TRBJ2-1,CASTGGSYNEQFF,TGTGCCAGCACAGGGGGGTCCTACAATGAGCAGTTCTTC
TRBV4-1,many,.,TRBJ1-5,CASSQDYTQDNQPQHF,TGCGCCAGCAGCCAAGATTACACACAGGACAATCAGCCCCAGCATTTT
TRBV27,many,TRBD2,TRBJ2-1,CASSRSGSPYNEQFF,TGTGCCAGCTCTCGGAGCGGGAGTCCTTACAATGAGCAGTTCTTC
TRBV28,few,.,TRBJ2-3,CASSPPAGLTDTQYF,TGTGCCAGCAGTCCCCCCGCGGGGCTCACAGATACGCAGTATTTT
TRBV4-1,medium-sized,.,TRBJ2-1,CASSISGSSYNEQFF,TGCGCCAGCAGCATCAGCGGAAGCTCCTACAATGAGCAGTTCTTC
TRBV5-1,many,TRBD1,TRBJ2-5,CASSLTTGIETQYF,TGCGCCAGCAGCCTCACGACAGGGATAGAGACCCAGTACTTC
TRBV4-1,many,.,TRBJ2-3,CASSQDVGPSRTDTQYF,TGCGCCAGCAGCCAAGACGTCGGACCCAGCCGCACAGATACGCAGTATTTT
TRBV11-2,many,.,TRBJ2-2,CASPRGSLSNTGELFF,TGTGCCAGTCCGAGGGGCTCCCTTTCGAACACCGGGGAGCTGTTTTTT
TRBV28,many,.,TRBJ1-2,CASSMIFDSNYGYTF,TGTGCCAGCAGTATGATCTTCGACAGTAACTATGGCTACACCTTC
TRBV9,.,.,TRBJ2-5,CASSAVPSSVGRETQYF,TGTGCCAGCAGCGCTGTCCCGTCCTCGGTTGGGCGAGAGACCCAGTACTTC
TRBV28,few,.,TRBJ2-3,CASSFVLSGRTTDTQYF,TGTGCCAGCAGTTTTGTTCTGTCAGGCAGGACCACAGATACGCAGTATTTT
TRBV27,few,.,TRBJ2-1,CASSSFGPATYNEQFF,TGTGCCAGCAGTTCCTTCGGTCCCGCCACCTACAATGAGCAGTTCTTC
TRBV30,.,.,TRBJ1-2,CAWRQTGTYGYTF,TGTGCCTGGAGGCAGACTGGCACTTATGGCTACACCTTC
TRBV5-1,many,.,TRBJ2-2,CASSLDPTGELFF,TGCGCCAGCAGCTTGGATCCCACCGGGGAGCTGTTTTTT
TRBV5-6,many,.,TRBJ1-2,CASSLGTADRYGYTF,TGTGCCAGCAGCTTGGGGACAGCAGATCGTTATGGCTACACCTTC
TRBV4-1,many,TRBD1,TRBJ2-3,CASSISGTGDTQYF,TGCGCCAGCAGCATATCCGGGACAGGGGATACGCAGTATTTT
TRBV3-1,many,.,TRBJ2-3,CASSPPGYTDTQYF,TGTGCCAGCAGCCCACCGGGGTACACAGATACGCAGTATTTT
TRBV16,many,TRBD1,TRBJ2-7,CASSQTQPGQKNSYEQYF,TGTGCCAGCAGCCAAACCCAACCGGGACAGAAGAACTCCTACGAGCAGTACTTC
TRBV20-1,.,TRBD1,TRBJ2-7,CSALGDSSYEQYF,TGCAGTGCCCTCGGGGACAGTTCCTACGAGCAGTACTTC
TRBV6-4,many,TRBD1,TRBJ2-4,CASSDGTGGAWNIQYF,TGTGCCAGCAGTGACGGGACAGGGGGCGCCTGGAACATTCAGTACTTC
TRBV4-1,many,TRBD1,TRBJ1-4,CASSQALPGTGVGTNEKLFF,TGCGCCAGCAGCCAAGCTCTACCCGGGACAGGGGTGGGAACTAATGAAAAACTGTTTTTT
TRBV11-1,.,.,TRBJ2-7,CASIPGGQSRPYEQYF,TGTGCCAGCATCCCCGGCGGCCAGTCTAGGCCCTACGAGCAGTACTTC
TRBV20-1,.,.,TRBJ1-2,CSARTNNREGGGYTF,TGCAGTGCTAGGACCAACAACAGGGAGGGAGGTGGCTACACCTTC
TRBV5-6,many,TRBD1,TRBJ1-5,CASSSGQGDQGNQPQHF,TGTGCCAGCAGCTCGGGACAGGGAGATCAGGGCAATCAGCCCCAGCATTTT
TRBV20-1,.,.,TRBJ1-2,CSATEDYGYTF,TGCAGTGCGACCGAGGACTATGGCTACACCTTC
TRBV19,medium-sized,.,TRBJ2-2,CASSEGQNTGELFF,TGTGCCAGTAGTGAAGGACAGAACACCGGGGAGCTGTTTTTT
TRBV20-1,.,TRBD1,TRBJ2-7,CSARDFGTGSYEQYF,TGCAGTGCTAGAGATTTCGGGACAGGGTCCTACGAGCAGTACTTC
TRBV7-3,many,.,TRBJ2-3,CASSLNRADTQYF,TGTGCCAGCAGCTTAAACAGGGCGGATACGCAGTATTTT
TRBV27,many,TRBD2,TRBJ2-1,CASRPLGGGNEQFF,TGTGCCAGCAGACCGCTTGGGGGGGGCAATGAGCAGTTCTTC
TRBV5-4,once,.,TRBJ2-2,CANSPGLNTGELFF,TGTGCCAACAGCCCCGGACTCAACACCGGGGAGCTGTTTTTT